Below, 10 T cell receptor beta chains from the same sample are listed, as sequenced in a study of Ad26.COV2.S vaccination and SARS-CoV-2 variants. Sample treatment: around 19 received Ad26.COV2.S at low or high dose, single or two shots; five or six received placebo; per-sample allocation not given. After the first vaccine or placebo injection, samples were drawn on day 63. Data came from immunoSEQ multiplex PCR; TCRdb stores just in-frame clones and leaves some out. The sample carries more than 300,000 clones, 70% to 90% recorded once. The source was peripheral blood, collected in a trial of Ad26.COV2.S vaccine versus placebo. The receptors come from a person aged 18-65 years who received the Ad26.COV2.S COVID-19 vaccine or a placebo.

The CDR3 sequence is CASSYITGQAYEQYF. CDR3 nucleotides: TGTGCCAGCAGTTATATTACGGGACAGGCCTACGAGCAGTACTTC. The chain links TRBV28 to TRBJ2-7, with 8 positions matching TRBD1. V lost 4 bases to trimming and J lost 2 bases; unmatched junction nucleotides: 7. There are 15 residues in the CDR3. Germline CDR1 is MDHEN and CDR2 is SYDVKM.

This chain uses TRBV5-4 with TRBJ1-1, with 8 bases fitting TRBD1. The trim removed 0 bases at V and 7 bases at J, leaving 2 bases unmatched. This CDR3 spans 13 amino acids. The V gene's germline CDR1 is SGHNT and CDR2 YYREEE (reference sequence). CDR3 nucleotide sequence: TGTGCCAGCAGCTTGGCAGGGGGCGGTGAAGCTTTCTTT. This codes for CASSLAGGGEAFF. The complete variable domain, with remaining parts taken from reference TRBV5-4 and TRBJ1-1, reads ETGVTQSPTHLIKTRGQQVTLRCSSQSGHNTVSWYQQALGQGPQFIFQYYREEENGRGNFPPRFSGLQFPNYSSELNVNALELDDSALYLCASSLAGGGEAFFGQGTRLTVV.

This chain uses TRBV12-3 or TRBV12-4 with TRBJ1-5; D is unclear. Trimming removed 6 bases at V and 9 bases at J, with 12 bases between. The CDR3 spans 12 residues. CDR3 residues: CASSPLLGPQHF. The CDR3 nucleotides read TGTGCCAGCAGCCCACTGCTAGGGCCCCAGCATTTT.

The chain carries TRBV19 and TRBJ2-7; the D call may be TRBD1 or TRBD2 (5 bases each). CDR3 length equals 15 residues. Looked up from germline, CDR1 is LNHDA and CDR2 is SQIVND (reference sequence). V was pared by 5 bases and J by 3 bases, with 17 bases between. Here the CDR3 DNA reads TGTGCCAGTAGTTTGGACCGCGAGGGGAGCTACGAGCAGTACTTC. As protein: CASSLDREGSYEQYF.

In DNA, the CDR3 is TGTGCCAGCAGCTTAGACCAGGTGAGCTCCTACGAGCAGTACTTC. It codes for CASSLDQVSSYEQYF. This chain uses TRBV11-1 with TRBJ2-7; D is undetermined. The length of the CDR3 is 15 residues. V lost 1 base to trimming and J lost 0 bases, with 10 bases between them. Germline assignment: CDR1 SGHAT and CDR2 FQDESV (reference sequence).

The V gene is TRBV27, the J gene TRBJ1-1; 7 nucleotides line up with TRBD1. CDR1 and CDR2 (germline): MNHEY, SMNVEV (reference sequence). The CDR3 is made up of 15 amino acids. J was trimmed by 0 bases and V by 3 bases; bases with no gene match: 4. DNA of the CDR3: TGTGCCAGCAGTTTGGGACAGCCCATGAACACTGAAGCTTTCTTT. It is translated as CASSLGQPMNTEAFF.

This clone has a handful of counts. J is TRBJ1-4 and V is TRBV7-2; D may be TRBD1 (5 bases). The germline CDR1 and CDR2 sequences are SGHTA and FQGNSA. The length of the CDR3 is 14 residues. V dropped 5 bases and J dropped 8 bases, with 15 bases sitting between them. CDR3 nucleotide sequence: TGTGCCAGCAGCCCGCAGGGAGGGCGCGAAAAACTGTTTTTT. Its protein is CASSPQGGREKLFF.

V gene TRBV12-3 or TRBV12-4 combines with J gene TRBJ2-5; D not resolved. Deletions cut 8 bases from V and 5 bases from J, with 12 bases between. The CDR3 extends over 12 amino acids. The CDR3 reads CASSLSRETQYF. In DNA, the CDR3 is TGTGCCAGCTCGCTCTCTCGGGAGACCCAGTACTTC.

J is TRBJ2-2 and V is TRBV7-9, with 10 positions matching TRBD2. The CDR3 extends over 19 amino acids. V lost 5 bases and J lost 2; bases outside the gene matches: 14. CDR1 SEHNR and CDR2 FQNEAQ come from the germline V gene (reference sequence). The CDR3 DNA reads TGTGCCAGCAGCCTCACTGGGATAGCGGGAGGTAAAAACACCGGGGAGCTGTTTTTT. Amino acid sequence: CASSLTGIAGGKNTGELFF.

The rearrangement links TRBV4-2 to TRBJ2-1, with D hard to call. The germline V gene encodes CDR1 LGHNA and CDR2 YNFKEQ. The V gene lost 0 bases and the J gene lost 0 bases, with 6 bases spanning the gap. The CDR3 consists of 15 residues. CDR3 bases: TGTGCCAGCAGCCAAGACCGGAGCTCCTACAATGAGCAGTTCTTC. It encodes CASSQDRSSYNEQFF.